This TCR beta chain was retrieved from a study of T cell repertoires in cytomegalovirus infection. Study-wide results and caveats: CMV-specific HLA-C-restricted TCR beta clonotypes dominated the ex vivo response.

TCRdb itself ran the reads through MiXCR, one entry per CDR3 protein. The repertoire holds 400,000 to 550,000 distinct CDR3 sequences, with around 11% as singletons. This clonotype was recorded many times. What it binds is not known. The sequenced sample consisted of PBMCs. The receptor was isolated from a human donor in good health (CMV status not recorded). Some clones in this sample may be carry-over from other donors' samples.

CDR3 protein: CATSEVMGRETETQYF. CDR3 DNA sequence: TGTGCCACCAGTGAGGTGATGGGCCGGGAGACGGAGACCCAGTACTTC. The chain recombines TRBV24-1 with TRBJ2-5; D is possibly TRBD2 (6 bases). Germline V gene data show CDR1 as KGHDR and CDR2 as SFDVKD. There are 16 residues in the CDR3. With 4 bases removed from V and 5 bases from J, the gap between germline ends came to 19 bases.